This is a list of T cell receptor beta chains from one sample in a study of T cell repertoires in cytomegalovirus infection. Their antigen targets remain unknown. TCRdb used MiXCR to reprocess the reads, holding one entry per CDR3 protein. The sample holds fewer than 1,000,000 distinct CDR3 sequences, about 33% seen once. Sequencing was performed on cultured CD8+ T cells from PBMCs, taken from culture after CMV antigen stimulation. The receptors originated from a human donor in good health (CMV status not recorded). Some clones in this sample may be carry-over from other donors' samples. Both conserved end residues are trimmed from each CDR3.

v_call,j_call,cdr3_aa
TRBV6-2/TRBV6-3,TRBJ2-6,ASSYSIRTDSSGANDLT
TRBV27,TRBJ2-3,ASSLPRLPDTQY
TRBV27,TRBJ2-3,ASSLRGGDTDTQY
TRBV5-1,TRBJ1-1,ASGSGSGGVAEAF
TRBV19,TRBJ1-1,ASILGGNRAF
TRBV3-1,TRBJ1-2,ASSSGPSNYGYT
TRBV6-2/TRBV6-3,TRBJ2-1,ASSYSPDRTGVNDEQF
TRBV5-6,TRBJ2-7,ASSLAPGGIYEQY
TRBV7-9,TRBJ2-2,ASSSENTGELF
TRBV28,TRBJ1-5,ASSLDREGNQPQH
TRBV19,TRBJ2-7,ASSISTAGEQY
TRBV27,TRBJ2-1,ASLTTNNEQF
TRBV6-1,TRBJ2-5,ASSDPRGRETQY
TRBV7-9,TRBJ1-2,ASSLTPQRT
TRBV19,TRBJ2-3,ASSITGSSTDTQY
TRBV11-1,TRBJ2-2,ASSLGLALSGELF
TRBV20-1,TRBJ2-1,SARDRATRSYNEQF
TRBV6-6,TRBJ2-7,ASRAGTESSYEQY
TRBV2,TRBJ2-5,ASPPGTSGGAGETQY
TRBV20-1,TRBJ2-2,SARTDTGELF
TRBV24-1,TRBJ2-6,ATSRRDRGEGANVLT
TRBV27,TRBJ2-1,ASSLSRVREQF
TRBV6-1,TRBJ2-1,ASSEARGQSTDEQF
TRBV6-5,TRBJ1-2,ASRAGFRYT
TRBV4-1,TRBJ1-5,ASSHLGQGIQPQH
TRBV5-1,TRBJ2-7,ASSYRDWTYEQY
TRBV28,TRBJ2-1,ATLNKRDMSDNEQF
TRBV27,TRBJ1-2,ASRQEGVLYGYT
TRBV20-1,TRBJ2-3,SASRVAGGSPDTQY
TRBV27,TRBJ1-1,ASSFYSDTMNTEAF
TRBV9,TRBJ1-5,ASSVVSGQPQH
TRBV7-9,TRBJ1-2,ASSLAGWTGGDYGYT
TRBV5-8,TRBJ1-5,ASSWGQGNQPQH
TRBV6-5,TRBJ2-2,ASGITITGELF
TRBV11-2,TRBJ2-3,ASNRVAVDTQY
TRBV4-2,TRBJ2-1,ASSQSGTANEQF
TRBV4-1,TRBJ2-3,ASSQEPGTSGKTDTQY
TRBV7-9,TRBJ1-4,ASSLSQTTNEKLF
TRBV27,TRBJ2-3,ASSLYKLAGETQY
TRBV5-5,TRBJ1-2,ASSLRQGPRYYGYT